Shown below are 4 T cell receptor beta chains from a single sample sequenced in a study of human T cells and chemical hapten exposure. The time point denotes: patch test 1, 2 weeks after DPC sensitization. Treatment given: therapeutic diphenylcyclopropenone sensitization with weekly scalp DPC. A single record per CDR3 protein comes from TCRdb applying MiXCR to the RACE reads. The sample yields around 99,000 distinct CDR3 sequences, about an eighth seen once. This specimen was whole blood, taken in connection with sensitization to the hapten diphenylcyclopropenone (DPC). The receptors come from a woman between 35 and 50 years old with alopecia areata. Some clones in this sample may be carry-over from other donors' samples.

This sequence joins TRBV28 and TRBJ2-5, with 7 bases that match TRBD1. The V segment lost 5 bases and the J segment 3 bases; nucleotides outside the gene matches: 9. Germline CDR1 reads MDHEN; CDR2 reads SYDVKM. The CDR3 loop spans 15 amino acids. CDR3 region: CASSPRGQVKETQYF. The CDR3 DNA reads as TGTGCCAGCAGTCCCCGCGGACAGGTGAAAGAGACCCAGTACTTC.

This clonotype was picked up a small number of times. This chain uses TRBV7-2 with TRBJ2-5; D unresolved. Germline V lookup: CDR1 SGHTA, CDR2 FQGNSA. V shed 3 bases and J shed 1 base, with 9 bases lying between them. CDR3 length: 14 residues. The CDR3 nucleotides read TGTGCCAGCAGCTTGGGCCAGGTCCAAGAGACCCAGTACTTC. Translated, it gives CASSLGQVQETQYF. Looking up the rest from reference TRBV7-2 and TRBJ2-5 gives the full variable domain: GAGVSQSPSNKVTEKGKDVELRCDPISGHTALYWYRQSLGQGLEFLIYFQGNSAPDKSGLPSDRFSAERTGGSVSTLTIQRTQQEDSAVYLCASSLGQVQETQYFGPGTRLLVL.

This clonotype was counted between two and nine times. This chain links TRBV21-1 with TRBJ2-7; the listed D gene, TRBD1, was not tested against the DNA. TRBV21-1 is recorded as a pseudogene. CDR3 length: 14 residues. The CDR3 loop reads CASSHATVPYEQYF. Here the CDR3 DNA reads TGTGCCAGCAGCCACGCGACAGTTCCCTACGAGCAGTACTTC.

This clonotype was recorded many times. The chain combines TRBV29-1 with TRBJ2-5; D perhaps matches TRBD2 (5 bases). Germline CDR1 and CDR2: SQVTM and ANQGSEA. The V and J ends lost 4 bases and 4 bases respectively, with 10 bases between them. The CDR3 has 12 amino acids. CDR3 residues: CSVALAGETQYF. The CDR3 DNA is TGCAGCGTTGCTCTGGCGGGAGAGACCCAGTACTTC.